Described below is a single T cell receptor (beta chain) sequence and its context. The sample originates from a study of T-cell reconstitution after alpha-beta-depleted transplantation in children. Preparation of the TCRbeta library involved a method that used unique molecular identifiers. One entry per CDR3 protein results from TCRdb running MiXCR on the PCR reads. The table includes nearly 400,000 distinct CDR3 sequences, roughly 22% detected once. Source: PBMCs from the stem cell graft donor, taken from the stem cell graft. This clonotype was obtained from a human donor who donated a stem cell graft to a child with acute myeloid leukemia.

The CDR3 region has the DNA TGTGCCAGCAGTGAGAGGGGAGGACTAGCGGGGACCTACGAGCAGTACTTC. Amino acids: CASSERGGLAGTYEQYF. The chain links TRBV25-1 to TRBJ2-7; 12 bases agree with TRBD2. J gave up 2 bases and V 3 bases, and 8 bases lay outside the gene matches. Germline CDR1 and CDR2: MGHDK and SYGVNS. The CDR3 runs 17 residues.